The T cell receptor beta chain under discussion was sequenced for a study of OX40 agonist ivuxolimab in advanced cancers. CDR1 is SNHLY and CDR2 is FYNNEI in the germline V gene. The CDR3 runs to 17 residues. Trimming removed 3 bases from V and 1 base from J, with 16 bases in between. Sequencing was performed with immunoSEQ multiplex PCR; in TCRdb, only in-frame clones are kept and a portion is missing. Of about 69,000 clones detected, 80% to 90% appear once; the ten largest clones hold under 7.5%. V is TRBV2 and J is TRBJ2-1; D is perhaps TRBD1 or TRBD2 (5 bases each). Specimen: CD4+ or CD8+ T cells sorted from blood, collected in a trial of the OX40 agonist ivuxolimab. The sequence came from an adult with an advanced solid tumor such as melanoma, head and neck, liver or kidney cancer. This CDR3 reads CASSDWDPRGSYNEQFF. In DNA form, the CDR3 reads TGTGCCAGCAGTGATTGGGACCCAAGAGGGTCCTACAATGAGCAGTTCTTC. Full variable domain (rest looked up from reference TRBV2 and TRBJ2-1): EPEVTQTPSHQVTQMGQEVILRCVPISNHLYFYWYRQILGQKVEFLVSFYNNEISEKSEIFDDQFSVERPDGSNFTLKIRSTKLEDSAMYFCASSDWDPRGSYNEQFFGPGTRLTVL.